This TCR beta chain was sequenced during a study of cytomegalovirus exposure and HLA in healthy donors. With 60 Vbeta and 13 Jbeta primers, the PCR was carried out. Generated by immunoSEQ multiplex PCR, the TCRdb table keeps only in-frame clones and is missing some. The sample totals 150,000 to 200,000 clones. V lost 6 bases to trimming and J lost 0 bases, with 4 bases between them. The CDR3 consists of 12 residues. Germline V gives CDR1 SGHRS, CDR2 YFSETQ. Study-wide findings and caveats: Some 16,000 TCR beta sequences were associated with HLA alleles at 0.05 false discovery rate in a later analysis. The presence/absence work took it that sequencing depth was about the same across donors.

As for this clone: Its antigen is undetermined.

The sequencing sample was made of PBMCs. The genes are TRBV5-1 and TRBJ2-1; D is ambiguous. This TCR was recovered from a boy under 18 in good health and CMV-seronegative. CDR3 loop: CASMASYNEQFF. The CDR3 DNA reads TGCGCCAGCATGGCCTCCTACAATGAGCAGTTCTTC.